The T cell receptor (beta chain) described here comes from a study of cytomegalovirus exposure and HLA in healthy donors. The CDR3 extends over 13 amino acids. CDR1 MDHEN and CDR2 SYDVKM come from the germline V gene. V shed 6 bases and J 2 bases; nucleotides not matched to a gene: 3. General study points: A later analysis found first-cohort TCR clusters tended to co-occur in the 110 or so validation repertoires. Through in vitro validation, three CMV-associated chains were shown to be specific for CMV antigens.

With regard to this clone: What it binds is not known.

Assay used: immunoSEQ multiplex PCR; TCRdb lists only in-frame clones, some missing. The sample comprises about 220,000 clones, around 88% of which are singletons, and about 3% rests with the top ten. The sequenced sample was PBMCs. The rearrangement uses TRBV28 and TRBJ2-7; 8 nucleotides line up with TRBD1. The receptor's source is a young woman in good health and CMV-seronegative. CDR3 amino acids: CASRNRGTYEQYF. In nucleotides, the CDR3 is TGTGCCAGCAGGAACAGGGGGACCTACGAGCAGTACTTC.